Each of the 21 T cell receptor beta chains below was sequenced from the same sample in a study of T cell changes during pregnancy in multiple sclerosis. The protocol was immunoSEQ multiplex PCR, while the TCRdb copy is restricted to in-frame clones and leaves out a portion. Among about 62,000 clones listed, 92% were seen once. The sequencing used peripheral blood, collected in the second trimester of pregnancy. The source is a female donor in good health, enrolled as a control in a pregnancy study.

The chain has TRBV13 and TRBJ1-2; tentative D call: TRBD1 (5 bases). V lost 5 bases and J lost 0, with 16 bases in between. CDR3 length: 16 amino acids. The V gene's germline CDR1 is PRHDT and CDR2 FYEKMQ (reference sequence). CDR3 sequence reads: CASSPIGEGANYGYTF. The DNA of the CDR3 is TGTGCCAGCAGCCCTATAGGGGAGGGTGCTAACTATGGCTACACCTTC.

This clone appeared a single time. The V and J genes are TRBV5-1 and TRBJ1-1, with unresolved D. Trimming removed 0 bases at V and 5 bases at J, with 5 bases between. Germline V gives CDR1 SGHRS, CDR2 YFSETQ. CDR3 length: 12 amino acids. The DNA for the CDR3 is TGCGCCAGCAGCTTGGACATTACTGAAGCTTTCTTT. Protein product: CASSLDITEAFF.

This rearrangement joins TRBV5-4 to TRBJ2-7; 10 bases are shared with TRBD1. V trimming: 4 bases; J trimming: 4 bases; junction bases outside the gene matches: 11. Germline V gives CDR1 SGHNT, CDR2 YYREEE (reference sequence). The CDR3 length is 16 residues. CDR3 nucleotides: TGTGCCAGCAGCGCCGCCGGGACAGGGGCATTATACGAGCAGTACTTC. Protein product: CASSAAGTGALYEQYF. Complete variable domain (other parts from reference TRBV5-4 and TRBJ2-7): ETGVTQSPTHLIKTRGQQVTLRCSSQSGHNTVSWYQQALGQGPQFIFQYYREEENGRGNFPPRFSGLQFPNYSSELNVNALELDDSALYLCASSAAGTGALYEQYFGPGTRLTVT.

CDR3 sequence: CASSEGTSGNTIYF. DNA for the CDR3: TGTGCCAGCAGTGAAGGGACATCTGGAAACACCATATATTTT. The rearrangement links TRBV6-1 to TRBJ1-3; a weak D match, TRBD1 (5 bases). This CDR3 has 14 residues. The germline V and J ends were trimmed by 1 base and 1 base, with 5 bases remaining between them. CDR1 is MNHNS and CDR2 is SASEGT in the germline V gene.

The chain links TRBV5-1 to TRBJ2-4; D remains unclear. The CDR3 loop spans 14 amino acids. CDR1 is SGHRS, CDR2 YFSETQ, per germline. The V end lost 0 bases, the J end lost 0 bases, and 4 bases lay between the germline ends. The CDR3 reads CASSLGGAKNIQYF. CDR3 bases: TGCGCCAGCAGCTTGGGCGGAGCCAAAAACATTCAGTACTTC.

V and J are TRBV4-1 and TRBJ2-1, with unresolved D. The V gene lost 4 bases and the J gene lost 7 bases, with 8 bases spanning the gap. The V gene's germline CDR1 is MGHRA and CDR2 YSYEKL. The CDR3 totals 12 residues. The CDR3 protein is CASSPSRNEQFF. In DNA form, the CDR3 reads TGCGCCAGCAGCCCCTCCAGGAATGAGCAGTTCTTC.

The chain combines TRBV9 with TRBJ1-2, with D possibly matching TRBD1 (6 bases). The CDR3 loop spans 16 amino acids. Per the germline V gene, CDR1 is SGDLS and CDR2 is YYNGEE. Trimming stripped 3 bases from V and 8 bases from J, with 23 bases between. The CDR3 reads CASSGGGRLSFRGYTF. As DNA, the CDR3 is TGTGCCAGCAGCGGGGGGGGCAGGTTATCCTTTAGGGGCTACACCTTC.

The rearrangement joins TRBV2 to TRBJ2-7; D perhaps matches TRBD2 (5 bases). Trimming stripped 7 bases from V and 5 bases from J, with 18 bases between. CDR3 length: 14 amino acids. The germline V gene has CDR1 SNHLY and CDR2 FYNNEI. CDR3 residues: CASNVRVQRNEQYF. CDR3 in DNA: TGTGCCAGCAACGTGAGGGTTCAGAGGAACGAGCAGTACTTC.

V gene TRBV13 combines with J gene TRBJ2-7, with D perhaps TRBD2 (6 bases). The V and J ends lost 1 base and 7 bases respectively, with 14 bases between them. Germline lookup yields CDR1 PRHDT and CDR2 FYEKMQ (reference sequence). The CDR3 totals 14 residues. The CDR3 DNA sequence: TGTGCCAGCAGCTTAGATTATGGCCGGGAGGAGCAGTACTTC. Its translation is CASSLDYGREEQYF.

This chain links TRBV4-3 with TRBJ2-7; D unresolved. CDR1 and CDR2 from the germline V gene are LGHNA and YSLEER. Trimming left V 0 bases short and J 2 bases short, with 8 bases between. The length of the CDR3 is 14 residues. The CDR3 region is CASSQDYQTYEQYF. The DNA of the CDR3 is TGCGCCAGCAGCCAAGACTACCAAACCTACGAGCAGTACTTC.

The chain employs TRBV9 and TRBJ2-2, with 11 nucleotides matching TRBD2. The trim removed 0 bases at V and 5 bases at J, leaving 6 bases unmatched. Germline V lookup: CDR1 SGDLS, CDR2 YYNGEE. This CDR3 region has 17 residues. The chain's CDR3 is CASSVDGSGRATGELFF. CDR3 nucleotide sequence: TGTGCCAGCAGCGTAGATGGTAGCGGGAGGGCTACCGGGGAGCTGTTTTTT.

This clone was observed a few times. The chain employs TRBV6-5 and TRBJ1-2; 8 nucleotides match TRBD1. The V gene end was trimmed by 0 bases and the J gene end by 8 bases; junction bases not matched to a gene: 8. The CDR3 has 15 amino acids. Per the germline V gene, CDR1 is MNHEY and CDR2 is SVGAGI. CDR3: CASSYSPGGGWGYTF. The CDR3 bases are TGTGCCAGCAGTTACTCTCCAGGGGGCGGATGGGGCTACACCTTC.

In this sample, this clone turned up a few times. At one of its ends the junction is not consistent with the germline gene, which may arise from a read error. The chain joins TRBV18 to TRBJ1-1, with D possibly matching TRBD1 (6 bases). The germline gives CDR1 KGHSH, CDR2 LQKENI. The CDR3 spans 14 residues. CDR3 nucleotide sequence: TGTGCCAGCGCACCCGTTTGGGGGCCCACTGAAGCTTTCTTT. Translated, it gives CASAPVWGPTEAFF.

The chain uses TRBV18 and TRBJ1-2; D remains ambiguous. V lost 1 base to trimming and J lost 3 bases, with 6 bases between them. This CDR3 comprises 13 residues. Germline CDR1 reads KGHSH; CDR2 reads LQKENI. CDR3 in amino acids: CASSPLGHYGYTF. The CDR3 DNA sequence: TGTGCCAGCTCACCACTTGGGCACTATGGCTACACCTTC.

The rearrangement links TRBV15 to TRBJ2-5; 16 bases agree with TRBD2. V gave up 0 bases and J gave up 3 bases; unmatched junction bases: 19. CDR1 and CDR2 from the germline V gene are LNHNV and YYDKDF (reference sequence). CDR3 length: 23 residues. CDR3 DNA sequence: TGTGCCACCAGCAGAGATGCGGAACCGGGACTAGCGGGAGGGCTCAGTCGTAAAGAGACCCAGTACTTC. Its translation: CATSRDAEPGLAGGLSRKETQYF.

The genes are TRBV11-2 and TRBJ2-7; 9 bases map to TRBD2. This CDR3 has 16 residues. Trimming cost V 5 bases and J 4 bases; bases outside gene matches: 12. Germline V gene sequence: CDR1 SGHAT, CDR2 FQNNGV. CDR3 residues: CASSPTPGTSYYEQYF. The CDR3 DNA follows: TGTGCCAGCAGCCCCACCCCCGGGACTAGCTATTACGAGCAGTACTTC.

This chain uses TRBV15 with TRBJ2-5, with D possibly TRBD1 on 6 matching bases. Germline V gene sequence: CDR1 LNHNV, CDR2 YYDKDF (reference sequence). This CDR3 contains 14 residues. The V gene lost 0 bases and the J gene lost 4 bases, with 9 bases spanning the gap. The CDR3 reads CATSREGRGETQYF. CDR3 sequence (DNA): TGTGCCACCAGCAGAGAGGGCAGGGGAGAGACCCAGTACTTC. Looking up the rest from reference TRBV15 and TRBJ2-5 gives the full variable domain: DAMVIQNPRYQVTQFGKPVTLSCSQTLNHNVMYWYQQKSSQAPKLLFHYYDKDFNNEADTPDNFQSRRPNTSFCFLDIRSPGLGDTAMYLCATSREGRGETQYFGPGTRLLVL.

This rearrangement joins TRBV29-1 to TRBJ2-2, with TRBD2 matching over 9 bases. The germline V gene has CDR1 SQVTM and CDR2 ANQGSEA. With V trimmed by 7 bases and J by 5 bases, 8 bases remained unmatched. The CDR3 sequence is 14 residues long. This chain's CDR3 is CSARGGRDTGELFF. The CDR3, as DNA: TGCAGCGCGCGTGGCGGGAGGGATACCGGGGAGCTGTTTTTT.

The rearrangement joins TRBV19 to TRBJ1-1, with no clear D. The germline gives CDR1 LNHDA, CDR2 SQIVND (reference sequence). Trimming pared 5 bases from V and 5 bases from J, leaving 12 bases between. CDR3 length: 13 amino acids. The CDR3 DNA reads as TGTGCCAGTAGTTCCGGTTTCATTACTGAAGCTTTCTTT. This gives the protein CASSSGFITEAFF.

V gene TRBV27 combines with J gene TRBJ2-1; TRBD2 matches at 13 bases. Germline CDR1 is MNHEY and CDR2 is SMNVEV (reference sequence). The V gene end was trimmed by 5 bases and the J gene end by 5 bases; junction bases not matched to a gene: 3. The CDR3 extends over 15 amino acids. Written as DNA, the CDR3 is TGTGCCAGCAGTCCCGGGACTAGCGGGAACAATGAGCAGTTCTTC. This gives the protein CASSPGTSGNNEQFF.

This clone was seen a few times. The chain employs TRBV30 and TRBJ1-5, with D hard to call. Germline loops: CDR1 GTSNPN, CDR2 SVGIG (reference sequence). The CDR3 spans 13 residues. Trimming left V 1 base short and J 6 bases short, with 10 bases between. Here the CDR3 DNA reads TGTGCCTGGAGTGGGGGTGGGAGTCAGCCCCAGCATTTT. Translated: CAWSGGGSQPQHF.